This T cell receptor (beta chain) was observed in a study of blood T cell repertoires in COVID-19 (dated by TCRdb to the early 2020s). For context, the study as a whole: The collaborator samples originated in the United States, Italy and Spain and spanned the acute and convalescent phases of COVID-19. The repertoires were released in a freely available public database intended as a resource for research on the immune response to SARS-CoV-2. Subjects who had been exposed to COVID-19, were actively infected with it, or had recovered from it provided the deeply sampled blood TCRbeta repertoires that made up the dataset. Where available, HLA class I and class II types were taken from metadata supplied by the sample provider and were not determined by assay-based typing. Samples came from the ongoing ImmuneRACE study (first 160 participants) plus 1,254 subjects from 6 global collaborators. The prospective study material was composed of cDNA or gDNA derived from T cells, B-cell-depleted T cells, or PBMCs. A de-identified subject ID, COVID-19 status, age in years and sex were almost always included in the sample metadata. What the research found in general, with its limitations: How much clinical and demographic metadata was included differed by source and by participant, and the metadata was provided uncurated.

The collaborating institutions used their own protocols to collect whole blood in K2EDTA tubes. For TCRbeta analysis, collaborators shipped samples in one of three forms: frozen whole blood, isolated PBMCs, or DNA extracted from either of those sample types. Note on this clone: Its antigen is unknown. The input lacks base qualities; no much larger clone sits a single base away.

TCRbeta CDR3 regions were amplified from genomic DNA by means of the immunoSEQ Assay, a bias-controlled multiplex PCR. The paper's data handling went like this. Nucleated cell counts per sample were estimated from amplification of reference gene primers within the assay. Sequence reads were collapsed and filtered to measure the absolute abundance of every unique TCRbeta CDR3 rearrangement. For each sample, productive Simpson clonality was calculated as the square root of Simpson's diversity index across productive rearrangements. TCRdb carries this immuneACCESS record with in-frame sequences only. Its versions omit some clonotypes, under half of them owing to an unresolved V gene in the studies checked, with the rest unexplained. The DNA gave D and trimming, while V, J and clone size come from that table. In this sample the table shows about 120,000 clones, over 70% of which occur a single time. The top ten hold 2.3% of the sample.

The sample was peripheral blood. The receptor was derived from a man aged 70-80 years with acute or convalescent COVID-19.

CDR3 reads: CASSLGLNQPQHF. In nucleotides, the sequence is TGTGCCAGCAGTCTTGGACTCAATCAGCCCCAGCATTTT. The V and J genes are TRBV25-1 and TRBJ1-5; the D gene remains uncertain. CDR1 MGHDK and CDR2 SYGVNS are derived from the germline V gene. Including cysteine and phenylalanine, the CDR3 has 13 amino acids. This entry keeps only the CDR3 DNA: 39 bases, framed from base 1. Trimming removed 5 bases from V and 3 bases from J, leaving 8 bases between the germline ends.